This T cell receptor beta chain emerged from a study of beta chain features in type 1 diabetes. Study-wide results and limits: Comparison showed that naive, central memory and Treg TCRB repertoires appeared more similar among patients than among healthy donors. For Type 1 diabetes patients, all four CD4+ subsets carried TCRB CDR3s that were moderately but significantly shorter.

This clone appeared once. Its specificity is not known. The whole isolated RNA underwent reverse transcription, so sequencing captured expressed TCRB transcripts. Sequenced naive, central memory and regulatory T cell samples produced an average of about 3.57 million reads. Assay: immunoSEQ multiplex PCR; the TCRdb copy retains only in-frame clones and omits some. This table has 150,000 or so clones, roughly a tenth appearing once. There are 15 residues in the CDR3. Germline CDR1 and CDR2: SEHNR and FQNEAQ (reference sequence). Germline trimming cut 5 bases from V and 2 bases from J; bases unmatched to any gene: 3. CD45RO/CCR7/CD25/CD127/CD95/CD27 staining was used to isolate CD4+ naive, central memory, regulatory and stem cell-like memory cells by sorting.

The sample taken for sequencing was central memory CD4+ T cells from blood. This chain uses TRBV7-9 with TRBJ1-4; 9 positions match TRBD1. The source of this sequence is a man aged 18 to 30 in good health. The CDR3 sequence is CASSPGQGTNEKLFF. In DNA, the CDR3 is TGTGCCAGCAGCCCCGGACAGGGGACTAATGAAAAACTGTTTTTT.